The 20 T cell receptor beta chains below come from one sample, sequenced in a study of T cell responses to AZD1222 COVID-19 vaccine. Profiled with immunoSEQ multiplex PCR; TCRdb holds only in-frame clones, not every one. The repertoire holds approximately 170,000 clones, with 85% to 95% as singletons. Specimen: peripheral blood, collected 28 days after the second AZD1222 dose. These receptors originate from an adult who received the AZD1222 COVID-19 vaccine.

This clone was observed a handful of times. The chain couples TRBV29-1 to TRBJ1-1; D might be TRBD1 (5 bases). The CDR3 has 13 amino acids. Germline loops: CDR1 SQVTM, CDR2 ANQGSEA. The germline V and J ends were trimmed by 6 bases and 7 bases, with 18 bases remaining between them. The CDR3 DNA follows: TGCAGCGTGACCCGTGCGGGGCGGGGTGAAGCTTTCTTT. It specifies CSVTRAGRGEAFF.

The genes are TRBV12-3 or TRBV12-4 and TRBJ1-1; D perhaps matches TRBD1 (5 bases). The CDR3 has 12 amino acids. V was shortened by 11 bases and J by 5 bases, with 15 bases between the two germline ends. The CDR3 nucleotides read TGTGCCTCTAGGGATGGGGGTACTGAAGCTTTCTTT. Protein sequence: CASRDGGTEAFF.

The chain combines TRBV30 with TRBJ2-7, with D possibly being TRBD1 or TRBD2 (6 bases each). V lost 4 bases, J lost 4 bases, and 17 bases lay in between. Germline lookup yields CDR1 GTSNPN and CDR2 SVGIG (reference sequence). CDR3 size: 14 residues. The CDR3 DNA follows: TGTGCCTGGACAAACACGGGGGCGAAATACGAGCAGTACTTC. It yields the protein CAWTNTGAKYEQYF.

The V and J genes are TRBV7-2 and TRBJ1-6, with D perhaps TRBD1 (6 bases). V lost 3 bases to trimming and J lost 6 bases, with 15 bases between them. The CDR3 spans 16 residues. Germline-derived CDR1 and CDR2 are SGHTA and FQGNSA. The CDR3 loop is CASSFSPDRSNSPLHF. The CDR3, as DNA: TGTGCCAGCAGCTTTTCCCCCGACAGGAGTAATTCACCCCTCCACTTT.

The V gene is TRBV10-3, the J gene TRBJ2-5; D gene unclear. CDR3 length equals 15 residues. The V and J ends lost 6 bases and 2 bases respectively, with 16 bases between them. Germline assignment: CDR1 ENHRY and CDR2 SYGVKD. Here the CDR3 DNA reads TGTGCCATCAGCGTGGGGTACATCGGGCAAGAGACCCAGTACTTC. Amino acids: CAISVGYIGQETQYF.

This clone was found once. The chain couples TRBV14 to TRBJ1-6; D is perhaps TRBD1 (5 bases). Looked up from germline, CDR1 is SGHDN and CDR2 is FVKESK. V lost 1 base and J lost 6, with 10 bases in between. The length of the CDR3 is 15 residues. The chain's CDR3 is CASSQAGRTNSPLHF. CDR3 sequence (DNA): TGTGCCAGCAGCCAAGCGGGGCGGACTAATTCACCCCTCCACTTT. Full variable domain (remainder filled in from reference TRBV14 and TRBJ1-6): EAGVTQFPSHSVIEKGQTVTLRCDPISGHDNLYWYRRVMGKEIKFLLHFVKESKQDESGMPNNRFLAERTGGTYSTLKVQPAELEDSGVYFCASSQAGRTNSPLHFGNGTRLTVT.

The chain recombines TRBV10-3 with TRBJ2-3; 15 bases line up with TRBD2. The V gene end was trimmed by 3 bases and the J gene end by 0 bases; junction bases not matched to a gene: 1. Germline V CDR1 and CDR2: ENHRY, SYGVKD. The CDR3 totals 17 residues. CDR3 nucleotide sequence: TGTGCCATCAGTGACGGGACTAGCGGGGGGAGCACAGATACGCAGTATTTT. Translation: CAISDGTSGGSTDTQYF.

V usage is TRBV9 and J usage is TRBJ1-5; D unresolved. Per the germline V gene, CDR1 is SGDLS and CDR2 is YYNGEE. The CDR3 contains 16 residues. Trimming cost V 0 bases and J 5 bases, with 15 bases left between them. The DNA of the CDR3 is TGTGCCAGCAGCGTAGTACCCCCTAAGACGGATCAGCCCCAGCATTTT. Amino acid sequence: CASSVVPPKTDQPQHF.

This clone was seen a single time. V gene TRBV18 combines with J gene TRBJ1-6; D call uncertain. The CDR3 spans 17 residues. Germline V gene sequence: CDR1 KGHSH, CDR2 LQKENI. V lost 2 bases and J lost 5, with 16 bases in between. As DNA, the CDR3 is TGTGCCAGCTCACCAATGAGGTCCCGGCAGGATAATTCACCCCTCCACTTT. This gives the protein CASSPMRSRQDNSPLHF.

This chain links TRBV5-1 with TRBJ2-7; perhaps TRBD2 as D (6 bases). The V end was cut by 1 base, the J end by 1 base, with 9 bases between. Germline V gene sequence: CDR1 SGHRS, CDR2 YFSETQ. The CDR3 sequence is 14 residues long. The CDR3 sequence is CASSLRDLSYEQYF. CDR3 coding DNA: TGCGCCAGCAGCTTGCGGGACTTGTCCTACGAGCAGTACTTC. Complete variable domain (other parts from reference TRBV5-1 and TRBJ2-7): KAGVTQTPRYLIKTRGQQVTLSCSPISGHRSVSWYQQTPGQGLQFLFEYFSETQRNKGNFPGRFSGRQFSNSRSEMNVSTLELGDSALYLCASSLRDLSYEQYFGPGTRLTVT.

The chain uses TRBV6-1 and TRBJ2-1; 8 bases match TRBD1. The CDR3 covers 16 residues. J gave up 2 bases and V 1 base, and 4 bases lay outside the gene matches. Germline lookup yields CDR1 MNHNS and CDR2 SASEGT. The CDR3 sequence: CASSEGQGAAYNEQFF. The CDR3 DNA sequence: TGTGCCAGCAGTGAAGGGCAGGGGGCCGCCTACAATGAGCAGTTCTTC.

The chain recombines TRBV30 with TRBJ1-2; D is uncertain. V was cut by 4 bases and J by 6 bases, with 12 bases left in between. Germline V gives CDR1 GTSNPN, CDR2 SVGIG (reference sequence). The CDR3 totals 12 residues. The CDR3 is CAWTPGRHGYTF. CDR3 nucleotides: TGTGCCTGGACGCCCGGGAGGCATGGCTACACCTTC.

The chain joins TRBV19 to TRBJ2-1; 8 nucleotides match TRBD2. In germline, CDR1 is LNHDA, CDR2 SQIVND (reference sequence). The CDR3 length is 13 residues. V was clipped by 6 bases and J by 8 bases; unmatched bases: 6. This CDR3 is CASRGGRRDEQFF. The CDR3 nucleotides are TGTGCCAGTAGAGGCGGGAGGAGGGATGAGCAGTTCTTC.

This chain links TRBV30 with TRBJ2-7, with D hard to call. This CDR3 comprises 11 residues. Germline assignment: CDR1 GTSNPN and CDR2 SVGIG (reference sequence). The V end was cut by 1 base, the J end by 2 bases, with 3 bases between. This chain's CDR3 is CAWSETYEQYF. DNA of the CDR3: TGTGCCTGGAGTGAAACCTACGAGCAGTACTTC.

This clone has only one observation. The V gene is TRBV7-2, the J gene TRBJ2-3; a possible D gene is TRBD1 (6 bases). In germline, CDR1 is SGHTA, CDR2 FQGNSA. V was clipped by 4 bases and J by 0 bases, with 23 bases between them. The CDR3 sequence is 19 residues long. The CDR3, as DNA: TGTGCCAGCAGCTGGCCGGCCGCCCCGGACAGCACTAGCACAGATACGCAGTATTTT. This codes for CASSWPAAPDSTSTDTQYF.

CDR3 DNA sequence: TGTGCCAGCAGTGATTTGGGGACTAGCTACGAGCAGTACTTC. It encodes CASSDLGTSYEQYF. The chain combines TRBV2 with TRBJ2-7; TRBD2 agrees at 8 bases. The trim removed 3 bases at V and 3 bases at J, leaving 4 bases unmatched. Germline CDR1 reads SNHLY; CDR2 reads FYNNEI. The CDR3 has 14 residues.

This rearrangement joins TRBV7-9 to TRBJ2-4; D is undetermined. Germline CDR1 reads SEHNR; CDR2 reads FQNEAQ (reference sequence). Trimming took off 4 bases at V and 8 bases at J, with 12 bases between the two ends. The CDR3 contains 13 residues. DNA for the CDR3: TGTGCCAGCAGCTCCCCTAACCGGGACATTCAGTACTTC. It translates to CASSSPNRDIQYF.

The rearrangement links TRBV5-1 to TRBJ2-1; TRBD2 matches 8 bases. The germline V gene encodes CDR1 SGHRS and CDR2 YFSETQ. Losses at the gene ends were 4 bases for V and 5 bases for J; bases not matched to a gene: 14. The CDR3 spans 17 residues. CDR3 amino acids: CASSPPRMGLDNNEQFF. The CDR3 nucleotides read TGCGCCAGCAGCCCCCCGCGCATGGGACTAGATAACAATGAGCAGTTCTTC.

Here the CDR3 reads CASSQDLRGENYGYTF. CDR3 DNA sequence: TGTGCCAGCAGCCAAGATTTGAGGGGCGAAAACTATGGCTACACCTTC. V gene TRBV4-2 combines with J gene TRBJ1-2; D is possibly TRBD1 (5 bases). Germline assignment: CDR1 LGHNA and CDR2 YNFKEQ. The ends were cut back, 0 bases at V and 2 bases at J, with 13 bases in the middle. The CDR3 consists of 16 residues.

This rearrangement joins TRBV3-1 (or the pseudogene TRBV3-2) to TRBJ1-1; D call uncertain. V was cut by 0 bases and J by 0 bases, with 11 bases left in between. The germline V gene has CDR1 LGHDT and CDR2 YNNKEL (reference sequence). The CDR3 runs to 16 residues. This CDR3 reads CASSQDLRELNTEAFF. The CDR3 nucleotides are TGTGCCAGCAGCCAAGATTTGCGGGAATTGAACACTGAAGCTTTCTTT.